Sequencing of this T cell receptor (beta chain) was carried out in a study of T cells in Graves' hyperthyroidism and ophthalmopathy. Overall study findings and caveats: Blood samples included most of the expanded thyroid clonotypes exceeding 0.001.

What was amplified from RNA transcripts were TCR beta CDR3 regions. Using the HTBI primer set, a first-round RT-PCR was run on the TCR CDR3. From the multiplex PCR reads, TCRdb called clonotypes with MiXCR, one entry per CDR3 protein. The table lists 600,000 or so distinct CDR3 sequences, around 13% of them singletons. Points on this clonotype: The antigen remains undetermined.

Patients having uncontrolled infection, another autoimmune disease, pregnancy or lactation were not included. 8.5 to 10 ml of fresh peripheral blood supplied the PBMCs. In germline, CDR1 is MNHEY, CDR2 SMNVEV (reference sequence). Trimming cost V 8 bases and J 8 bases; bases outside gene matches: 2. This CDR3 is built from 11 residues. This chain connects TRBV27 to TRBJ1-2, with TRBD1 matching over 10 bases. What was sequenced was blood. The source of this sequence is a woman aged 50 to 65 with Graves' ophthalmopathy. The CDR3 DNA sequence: TGTGCCAGCGGGACAGGGGTCGGCTACACCTTC. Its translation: CASGTGVGYTF.